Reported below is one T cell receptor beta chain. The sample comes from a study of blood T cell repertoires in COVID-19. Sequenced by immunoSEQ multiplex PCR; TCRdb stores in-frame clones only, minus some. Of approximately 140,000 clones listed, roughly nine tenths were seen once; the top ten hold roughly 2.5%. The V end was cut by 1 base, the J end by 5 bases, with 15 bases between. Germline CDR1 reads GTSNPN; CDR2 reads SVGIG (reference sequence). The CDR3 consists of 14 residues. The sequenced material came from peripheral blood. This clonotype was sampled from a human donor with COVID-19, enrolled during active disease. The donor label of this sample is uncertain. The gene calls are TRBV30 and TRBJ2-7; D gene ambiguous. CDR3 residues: CAWSGAPLANEQYF. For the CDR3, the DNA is TGTGCCTGGAGTGGGGCTCCACTGGCCAACGAGCAGTACTTC.